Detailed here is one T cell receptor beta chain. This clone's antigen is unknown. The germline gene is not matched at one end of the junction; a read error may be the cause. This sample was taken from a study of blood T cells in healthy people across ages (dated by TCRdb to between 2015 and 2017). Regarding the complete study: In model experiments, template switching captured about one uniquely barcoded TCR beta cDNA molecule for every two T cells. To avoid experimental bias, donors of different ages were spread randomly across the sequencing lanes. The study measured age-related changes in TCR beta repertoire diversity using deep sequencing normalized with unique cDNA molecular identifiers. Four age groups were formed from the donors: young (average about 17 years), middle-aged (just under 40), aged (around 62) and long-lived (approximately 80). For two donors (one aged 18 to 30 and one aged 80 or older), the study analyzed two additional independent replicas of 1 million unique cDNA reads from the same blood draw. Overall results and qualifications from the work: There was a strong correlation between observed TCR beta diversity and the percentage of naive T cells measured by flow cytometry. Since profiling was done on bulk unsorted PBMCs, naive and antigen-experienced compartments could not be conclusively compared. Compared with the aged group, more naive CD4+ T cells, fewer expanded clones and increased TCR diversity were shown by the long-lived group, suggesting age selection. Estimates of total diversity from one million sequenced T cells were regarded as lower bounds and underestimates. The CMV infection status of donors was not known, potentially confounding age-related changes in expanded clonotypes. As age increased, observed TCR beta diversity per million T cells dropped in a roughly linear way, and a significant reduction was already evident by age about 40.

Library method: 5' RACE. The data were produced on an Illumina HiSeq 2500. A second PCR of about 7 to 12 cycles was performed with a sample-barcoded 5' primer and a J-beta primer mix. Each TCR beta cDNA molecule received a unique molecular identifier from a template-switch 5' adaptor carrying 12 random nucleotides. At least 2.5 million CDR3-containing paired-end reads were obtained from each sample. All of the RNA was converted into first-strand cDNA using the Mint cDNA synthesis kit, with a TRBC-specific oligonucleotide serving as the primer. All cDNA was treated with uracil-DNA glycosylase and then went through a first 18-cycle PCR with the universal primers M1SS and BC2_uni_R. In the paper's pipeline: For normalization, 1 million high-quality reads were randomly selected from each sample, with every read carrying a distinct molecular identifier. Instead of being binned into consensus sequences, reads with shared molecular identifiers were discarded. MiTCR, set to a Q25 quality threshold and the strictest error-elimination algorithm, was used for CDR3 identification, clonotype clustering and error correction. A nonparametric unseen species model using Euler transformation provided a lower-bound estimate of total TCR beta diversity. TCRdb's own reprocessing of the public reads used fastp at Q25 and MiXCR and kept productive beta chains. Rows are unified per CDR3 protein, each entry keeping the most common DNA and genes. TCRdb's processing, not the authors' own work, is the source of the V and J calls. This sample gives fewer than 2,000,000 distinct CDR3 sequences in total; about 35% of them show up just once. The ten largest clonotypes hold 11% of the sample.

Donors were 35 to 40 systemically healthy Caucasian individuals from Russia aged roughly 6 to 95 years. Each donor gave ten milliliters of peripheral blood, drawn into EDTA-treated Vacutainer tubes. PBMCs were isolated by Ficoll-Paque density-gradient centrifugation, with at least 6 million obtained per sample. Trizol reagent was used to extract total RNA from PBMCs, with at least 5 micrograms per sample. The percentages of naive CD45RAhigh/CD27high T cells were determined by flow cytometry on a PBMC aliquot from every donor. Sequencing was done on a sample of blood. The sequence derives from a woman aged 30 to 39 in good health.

Here is the DNA: TGCGCCAGCAGCTTGCGGCTGCAAGAGACCCAGTGCTTC. This gives the protein CASSLRLQETQCF. This chain joins TRBV5-1 to TRBJ2-5, with the D segment identity uncertain. The germline V gene supplies CDR1 SGHRS and CDR2 YFSETQ. Taken from cysteine to phenylalanine, the CDR3 has 13 residues. CDR3 DNA only is kept here, 39 bases in frame from base 1.